The following is a T cell receptor (beta chain) sequence with its context. TCRdb keeps only in-frame clones here, not all; method: immunoSEQ multiplex PCR. The table lists roughly 120,000 clones, roughly 90% of them singletons, with less than 9% in the top ten. This sample is drawn from a study of control samples from healthy donors and cancer patients. The CDR3 extends over 16 amino acids. Per germline, CDR1 LNHNV and CDR2 YYDKDF (reference sequence). Deletions cut 1 base from V and 3 bases from J, with 16 bases between. The material sequenced was blood. The chain links TRBV15 to TRBJ2-7, with D uncertain. The origin of this receptor is a woman under 30 in good health. CDR3 protein: CATSRVSGVSHYEQYF. The CDR3 DNA reads as TGTGCCACCAGCAGAGTTTCGGGCGTTAGTCACTACGAGCAGTACTTC.